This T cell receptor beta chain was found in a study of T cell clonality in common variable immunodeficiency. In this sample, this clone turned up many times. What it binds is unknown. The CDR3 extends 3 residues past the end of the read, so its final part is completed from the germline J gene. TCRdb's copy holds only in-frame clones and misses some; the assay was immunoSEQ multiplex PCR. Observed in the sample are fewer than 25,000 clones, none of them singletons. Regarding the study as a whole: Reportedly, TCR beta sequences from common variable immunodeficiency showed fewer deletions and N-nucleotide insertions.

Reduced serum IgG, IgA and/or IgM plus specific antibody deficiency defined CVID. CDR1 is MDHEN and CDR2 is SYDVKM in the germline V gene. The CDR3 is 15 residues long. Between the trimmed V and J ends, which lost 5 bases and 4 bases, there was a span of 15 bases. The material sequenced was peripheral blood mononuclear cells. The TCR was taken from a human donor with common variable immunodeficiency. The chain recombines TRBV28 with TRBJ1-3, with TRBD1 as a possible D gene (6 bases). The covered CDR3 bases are TGTGCCAGCAGTCCTCTGGGGGCGCAGGGAAACACC. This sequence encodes CASSPLGAQGNT. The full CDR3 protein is CASSPLGAQGNTIYF.